A selection of T cell receptor beta chains follows, all from one sample in a study of PD-1 blockade in classical Hodgkin lymphoma. Assay: immunoSEQ multiplex PCR; the TCRdb copy retains only in-frame clones and omits some. The table includes about 35,000 clones, roughly 91% detected once. Sequencing used CD4+ T cells from blood. These receptors were taken from a human donor with classical Hodgkin lymphoma. Each CDR3 is given with its conserved first and last residue. The order of the fields is D gene, J gene, clone size, V gene, CDR3 DNA, CDR3 protein. A D gene is named only where the DNA matches it firmly. Rows give clone size only sometimes, using once, few, many, or a class for an expanded clone.

- | TRBJ1-2 | - | TRBV7-8 | TGTGCCAGCAGCCGAGCACCGACGGGGAACTATGGCTACACCTTC | CASSRAPTGNYGYTF
- | TRBJ1-5 | - | TRBV27 | TGTGCCAGCAGTTTATATCCCCCGTTCAGCAGGGAACAGCCCCAGCATTTT | CASSLYPPFSREQPQHF
- | TRBJ1-1 | - | TRBV11-2 | TGTGCCAGCAGCTCCACAGGGAGAATGAACACTGAAGCTTTCTTT | CASSSTGRMNTEAFF
- | TRBJ2-1 | - | TRBV5-1 | TGCGCCACCAGGGACAACTCCTACAATGAGCAGTTCTTC | CATRDNSYNEQFF
- | TRBJ2-3 | once | TRBV18 | TGTGCCAGCTCACCACAGGCCACTAGCACAGATACGCAGTATTTT | CASSPQATSTDTQYF
- | TRBJ2-5 | - | TRBV7-9 | TGTGCCAGCAGCTTCGACATTCAAGAGACCCAGTACTTC | CASSFDIQETQYF
- | TRBJ1-3 | - | TRBV19 | TGTGCCAGTAGTATAGGCCCGAGCTCTGGAAACACCATATATTTT | CASSIGPSSGNTIYF
- | TRBJ2-2 | - | TRBV10-3 | TGTGCCATCGGGGGGAGCCCCACCGGGGAGCTGTTTTTT | CAIGGSPTGELFF
- | TRBJ2-7 | - | TRBV28 | TGTGCCAGTTCCACTGGGACCATTTTATTCGTGCAGTACTTC | CASSTGTILFVQYF
- | TRBJ2-4 | few | TRBV7-2 | TGTGCCAGCAGCTTTGGAAACGGGCTAGCCAAAAACATTCAGTACTTC | CASSFGNGLAKNIQYF
TRBD1 | TRBJ1-5 | - | TRBV9 | TGTGCCAGCAGCGCGACAGGGGCCCGCGCTCAGCCCCAGCATTTT | CASSATGARAQPQHF
- | TRBJ2-4 | - | TRBV9 | TGTGCCAGCAGCGTAGGGGCAGGGGATAGCATTCAGTACTTC | CASSVGAGDSIQYF
TRBD1 | TRBJ2-3 | - | TRBV10-1 | TGCGCCAGCAGTGAGTATAGGACAGGGGCGGCGGGTACGCAGTATTTT | CASSEYRTGAAGTQYF
- | TRBJ2-5 | - | TRBV5-1 | TGCGCCAGCAGCTTGAGGCCAGGAGAGACCCAGTACTTC | CASSLRPGETQYF
- | TRBJ1-1 | once | TRBV6-5 | TGTGCCAGCAGTTACTCCGGGGTGAACACTGAAGCTTTCTTT | CASSYSGVNTEAFF
- | TRBJ1-2 | - | TRBV27 | TGTGCCAGCAGTTCACGCCCTAACTATGGCTACACCTTC | CASSSRPNYGYTF
- | TRBJ1-1 | - | TRBV28 | TGTGCCAGCAGTCGCGTTGGGGGGGCTTTCTTT | CASSRVGGAFF
- | TRBJ1-1 | - | TRBV11-2 | TGTGCCAGCAGCTTGGAGGGACGGAACACTGAAGCTTTCTTT | CASSLEGRNTEAFF
TRBD1 | TRBJ1-6 | - | TRBV7-2 | TGTGCCAGCAGCTTAGCAGGAGGGGGCAATTCACCCCTCCACTTT | CASSLAGGGNSPLHF
- | TRBJ1-6 | - | TRBV19 | TGTGCCAGTAGTATATTGGGGAATTCACCCCTCCACTTT | CASSILGNSPLHF
- | TRBJ1-2 | - | TRBV12-5 | TGTGCTAGTGGTTTGGGGGAAGGGGCGGGCTACACCTTC | CASGLGEGAGYTF
- | TRBJ1-4 | - | TRBV6-6 | TGTGCCAGCAGCCGGACAGATGCAACTAATGAAAAACTGTTTTTT | CASSRTDATNEKLFF
TRBD1 | TRBJ1-1 | once | TRBV28 | TGTGCCAGCACCTGGACAGGGTTGAACACTGAAGCTTTCTTT | CASTWTGLNTEAFF
- | TRBJ1-5 | - | TRBV10-3 | TGTGCCACCTGCCCCTTTGGGGGCGGTCAGCCCCAGCATTTT | CATCPFGGGQPQHF
- | TRBJ2-2 | - | TRBV7-9 | TGTGCCAGCAGCTTCGGTGGGGGGACCGGTGGTGTTGTCGGGGAGCTGTTTTTT | CASSFGGGTGGVVGELFF
TRBD2 | TRBJ2-1 | - | TRBV6-5 | TGTGCCAGCAGGACTAGCGACAACTCCTACAATGAGCAGTTCTTC | CASRTSDNSYNEQFF
- | TRBJ2-7 | - | TRBV10-1 | TGCGCCCGACGGACAAACGGGACATCCTCCTACGAGCAGTACTTC | CARRTNGTSSYEQYF
- | TRBJ2-7 | - | TRBV28 | TGTGCCAGCGGCAGACTCAATTCCTACGAGCAGTACTTC | CASGRLNSYEQYF
- | TRBJ2-2 | - | TRBV5-1 | TGCGCCAGCAGCGAGGACAGCACCGGGGAGCTGTTTTTT | CASSEDSTGELFF
- | TRBJ1-3 | once | TRBV21-1 | TGTGCCAGCCCTCTCATTTGGGGGGACACCATCCCCTCTGGAAACACCATATATTTT | CASPLIWGDTIPSGNTIYF
- | TRBJ1-5 | - | TRBV10-2 | TGCGCCAGCAGGGACGCTAGCAATCAGCCCCAGCATTTT | CASRDASNQPQHF
- | TRBJ1-1 | - | TRBV5-1 | TGCGCCAGCAGGAGCGGAGGAGGCGGCCGGAACACTGAAGCTTTCTTT | CASRSGGGGRNTEAFF
- | TRBJ1-4 | - | TRBV7-2 | TGTGCCAGCAGCGAGGACGGCAGAAAACTGTTTTTT | CASSEDGRKLFF
- | TRBJ2-2 | - | TRBV4-1 | TGCGCCAGCAGCCAAGGACCAAACCTGAACACCGGGGAGCTGTTTTTT | CASSQGPNLNTGELFF
TRBD1 | TRBJ1-2 | once | TRBV4-2 | TGTGCCAGCAGCCAATCAGGGGGACATGGCTACACCTTC | CASSQSGGHGYTF
- | TRBJ2-3 | - | TRBV7-3 | TGTGCCAGCAGCTTAACAGATCTTAGTACAGATACGCAGTATTTT | CASSLTDLSTDTQYF
- | TRBJ1-2 | - | TRBV6-6 | TGTGCCAGCACCTACGGGGGTTGGGGGTCCTATGGCTACACCTTC | CASTYGGWGSYGYTF
- | TRBJ1-2 | once | TRBV7-6 | TGTGCCAGCAGCTTAGGCCAGGGAGGCTATGGCTACACCTTC | CASSLGQGGYGYTF
TRBD1 | TRBJ2-7 | - | TRBV5-8 | TGTGCCAGCAGCGCCGGGACAGGGGTCTCCTACGAGCAGTACTTC | CASSAGTGVSYEQYF
TRBD1 | TRBJ1-2 | few | TRBV28 | TGTGCCAGCAGGTCGACAGGGATCTATGGCTACACCTTC | CASRSTGIYGYTF
- | TRBJ1-6 | once | TRBV28 | TGTGCCAGCAGTTTTCTTCACTTTGATGTACGGAATTCACCCCTCCACTTT | CASSFLHFDVRNSPLHF
TRBD2 | TRBJ2-1 | - | TRBV7-2 | TGTGCCAGCAGCCCCACCGGACTAGCGGGAGCTGAGCAGTTCTTC | CASSPTGLAGAEQFF
- | TRBJ1-1 | - | TRBV12-5 | TGTGCTAGTGGTTTACACCTTGGACTTGGGAACACTGAAGCTTTCTTT | CASGLHLGLGNTEAFF
TRBD1 | TRBJ2-1 | - | TRBV12-5 | TGTGCTAGTGGTTTCCTGATGGGACAGGGGTACAATGAGCAGTTCTTC | CASGFLMGQGYNEQFF
- | TRBJ1-4 | - | TRBV7-9 | TGTGCCAGCAGCTTAATTAGAGGGACAGAAAAACTGTTTTTT | CASSLIRGTEKLFF
TRBD2 | TRBJ2-1 | - | TRBV4-2 | TGTGCCAGCAGCCAAAACCCCCAAGGGAGCGGGGGGGCGTGGGTGCAGTTCTTC | CASSQNPQGSGGAWVQFF
- | TRBJ1-5 | - | TRBV19 | TGTGCCAGTAGTATAAGCCGGGATAACAATCAGCCCCAGCATTTT | CASSISRDNNQPQHF
- | TRBJ1-2 | - | TRBV5-6 | TGTGCCAGCAGCTTGGGGGTTTTAGACTATGGCTACACCTTC | CASSLGVLDYGYTF
- | TRBJ2-1 | - | TRBV15 | TGTGCCACCAGCACGCGGCAGCGTCTTGGAGGTGTGTTCTTC | CATSTRQRLGGVFF
TRBD1 | TRBJ1-2 | - | TRBV28 | TGTGCCAGCAGTCCTCCGGGACAGCCTGCTGACTACGGCTACACCTTC | CASSPPGQPADYGYTF
TRBD2 | TRBJ2-3 | - | TRBV5-1 | TGCGCCAGCAGCCTTACTAGCGGGGGGCTCCCTAGCACAGATACGCAGTATTTT | CASSLTSGGLPSTDTQYF
- | TRBJ2-5 | - | TRBV15 | TGTGCCACCAGCAGTGGGACGGAGGCCCAAGAGACCCAGTACTTC | CATSSGTEAQETQYF
- | TRBJ2-7 | once | TRBV18 | TGTGCCAGCTCACCATACAGGGACTCCTACGAGCAGTACTTC | CASSPYRDSYEQYF
- | TRBJ2-6 | - | TRBV6-1 | TGTGCCAGCACCATCGGGGGGCTTGGGGCCAACGTCCTGACTTTC | CASTIGGLGANVLTF
- | TRBJ1-2 | - | TRBV6-6 | TGTGCCAGCAGGCTGGATTATAACTATGGCTACACCTTC | CASRLDYNYGYTF
- | TRBJ2-5 | - | TRBV5-1 | TGCGCCAGCAGCTCCGGACAGGAGGGGACCCAGTACTTC | CASSSGQEGTQYF
TRBD1 | TRBJ2-1 | - | TRBV5-4 | TGTGCCAGCAGCCCTGCCCCGGACAGGCCGGAGCAGTTCTTC | CASSPAPDRPEQFF
- | TRBJ1-3 | - | TRBV15 | TGTGCCACCAGCAGTTGGGACCTAAGCTCTGGAAACACCATATATTTT | CATSSWDLSSGNTIYF
TRBD1 | TRBJ2-7 | - | TRBV19 | TGTGCCAGTAGTATCAGGACAGGGTCGCTCGAGCAGTACTTC | CASSIRTGSLEQYF
TRBD1 | TRBJ1-6 | - | TRBV11-2 | TGTGCCAGCAGCCAGGACAGGGTGGCTATAGGATCACCCCTCCACTTT | CASSQDRVAIGSPLHF